This TCR beta chain was recovered during a study of PD-L1 blockade in urothelial cancer. The V end was cut by 2 bases, the J end by 0 bases, with 8 bases between. CDR3 length: 15 residues. Germline assignment: CDR1 SGHNT and CDR2 YENEEA. Only in-frame clones appear in the TCRdb table, and some are missing; sequencing was by immunoSEQ multiplex PCR. This table holds about 72,000 clones, about 90% found once. Time point of the sample: pretreatment peripheral blood. This receptor was obtained from a man aged 60 to 75 with urothelial cancer. The source material was PBMCs, sampled around atezolizumab (anti-PD-L1) treatment. V gene TRBV11-3 combines with J gene TRBJ1-5, with unresolved D. CDR3 DNA: TGTGCCAGCAGCTTAACGGCGGATAGCAATCAGCCCCAGCATTTT. This codes for CASSLTADSNQPQHF.